This T cell receptor beta chain was observed in a study of Tregs in tolerant kidney transplant recipients (dated by TCRdb to between 2017 and 2020). A note on the overall study: TCRbeta sequencing was used in the study to identify donor-specific regulatory T cells before combined kidney and bone marrow transplantation, and the identified cells were then tracked after transplant. Summary of the overall study and its limitations: In tolerant patients, the expansion of donor-specific Tregs was greater than global Treg expansion, suggesting that the expansion was antigen-driven rather than nonspecific. Biological reproducibility was not examined directly, but technical replication error appeared to be minimal. Because the study included only a small number of patients, the results must be confirmed in larger populations and under other immunosuppression protocols. Expanding Tregs with activated donor B cells appeared to identify the most biologically relevant and donor-specific TCRbeta repertoire. For some patients, the PCR primers changed as time went on, which meant samples from those patients could not be compared with one another at the nucleotide level.

The transplants used related donors along with nonmyeloablative bone marrow transplantation, and in the human trials mixed chimerism was transient. Thawed PBMCs were FACS-sorted into unstimulated Tregs (CD4+CD25+CD127-), CD4+ non-Tregs (CD4+CD25-), CD4 cells and CD8 cells. A few combined kidney and bone marrow transplant recipients from the ITN036ST trial were included as patients, and samples were available only from these trial subjects. Healthy control blood was processed to PBMCs by Ficoll density gradient and cryopreserved, and patient PBMCs were collected before and after transplant. For TCRbeta CDR3 sequencing, genomic DNA from the sorted cells was extracted using the QIAGEN DNeasy Blood and Tissue Kit. Through immunoSEQ, high-throughput TCRbeta CDR3 sequencing was done commercially, including PCR amplification with internal controls and bias correction. The published analysis was carried out like this. A unique productive TCRbeta sequence was defined by the CDR3 nucleotide sequence when primers matched, and otherwise by the CDR3 amino acid sequence together with the Vbeta and Jbeta genes. To correct for sorting error, sequences found in more than one sorted population at a frequency ratio of 2:1 or less were discarded, and the remaining shared sequences were assigned to the population with the higher frequency. Donor-reactive sequences were defined as at least 5-fold expanded in CFSE-low cells versus unstimulated cells, with frequency of at least 0.01% in CFSE-low cells. Repertoire divergence was quantified by Jensen-Shannon divergence calculated from the top 100 TCRbeta sequences ranked by frequency. When a sample had multiple sequencing runs, each run was corrected for sorting error separately and the runs were then pooled. Drawn from immuneACCESS, this table holds only the in-frame rearrangements with V and J called that TCRdb kept. Clones are partly lost; checked studies trace under half to an unresolved V gene and leave the rest unexplained. Clonal size and the V and J genes are those of that table, whereas D and trimming came from the DNA. The table kept for this sample lists some 15,000 clones. The top ten clonotypes cover roughly 3.8% of the sample.

As regards this clone: Its antigen is not yet known. The CDR3 goes on 3 residues after the read ends, and that part is filled in from the germline J gene.

The junction carries 12 bases between V and J, which are trimmed by 0 bases and 2 bases respectively. Based on the germline V gene, the CDR1 and CDR2 sequences are SGHRS and YFSETQ. The CDR3 runs 16 residues from the cysteine to the phenylalanine. Part of the CDR3 DNA is given, 39 bases translated from base 1. The sequence is built from TRBV5-1 and TRBJ2-1, with the D gene not clear enough to name. This TCR came from a human patient who received a combined kidney and bone marrow transplant. Once a transplant has taken place, some T cells may be donor derived. The input for sequencing was CD4+ T cells from blood (PBMCs), taken 12 months after the transplant. The CDR3 region: CASSLAGQATYNEQFF. The covered CDR3 bases are TGCGCCAGCAGCTTGGCCGGCCAGGCGACCTACAATGAG.